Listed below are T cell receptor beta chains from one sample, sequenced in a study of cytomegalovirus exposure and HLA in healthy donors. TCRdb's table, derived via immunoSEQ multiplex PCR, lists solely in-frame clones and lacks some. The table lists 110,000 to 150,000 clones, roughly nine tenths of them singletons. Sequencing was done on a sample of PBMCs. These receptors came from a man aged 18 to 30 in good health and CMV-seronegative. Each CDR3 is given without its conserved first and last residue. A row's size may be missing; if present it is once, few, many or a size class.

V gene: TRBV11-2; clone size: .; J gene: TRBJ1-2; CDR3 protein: ASSLVRVRGYT
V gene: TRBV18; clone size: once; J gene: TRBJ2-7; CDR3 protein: ASSPPGGHEQY
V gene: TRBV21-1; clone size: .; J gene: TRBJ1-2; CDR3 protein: ASSKLT
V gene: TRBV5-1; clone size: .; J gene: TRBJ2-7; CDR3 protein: ASSLEGQGAYEQY
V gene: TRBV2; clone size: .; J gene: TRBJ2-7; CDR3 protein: ASSARGQGVYEQY
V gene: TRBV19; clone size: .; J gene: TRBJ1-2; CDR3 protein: ASSIGTAPGNGYT
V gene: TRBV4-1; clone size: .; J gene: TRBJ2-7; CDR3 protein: ASSQTGTGNPYEQY
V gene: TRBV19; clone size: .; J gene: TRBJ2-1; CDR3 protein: ASSIGGVSYNEQF
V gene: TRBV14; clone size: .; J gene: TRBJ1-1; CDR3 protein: ASSHRTGGDTEAF
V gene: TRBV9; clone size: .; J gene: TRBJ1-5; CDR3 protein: ASGPGGVNQPQH